A selection of T cell receptor beta chains follows, all from one sample in a study of T-cell reconstitution after alpha-beta-depleted transplantation in children. TCRdb re-analysed the PCR reads in MiXCR, keeping a single row per CDR3 protein. The sample includes some 550,000 distinct CDR3 sequences, about a sixth of them seen just once. Sequencing used PBMCs from the stem cell graft donor, obtained from the stem cell graft. These receptors came from a human donor who donated a stem cell graft to a child with acute lymphoblastic leukemia. Each CDR3 is given without its conserved first and last residue. A D gene is named only where the DNA matches it firmly. The listing skips clone size in some rows; elsewhere it reads once, few, many or a size class.

clone size	V gene	D gene	J gene	CDR3 protein
.	TRBV7-2	.	TRBJ1-2	ASSLDRGGSGYT
.	TRBV7-9	TRBD2	TRBJ2-7	ASSYLSGSWDEQY
.	TRBV5-1	.	TRBJ2-7	ASSLRPGDVYEQY
.	TRBV18	.	TRBJ1-2	ASSHGDNYGYT
.	TRBV9	.	TRBJ1-6	ASSVDLAGFVH
.	TRBV7-2	.	TRBJ2-7	ASSLSPESFPGYEQY
.	TRBV7-2	.	TRBJ1-1	ASSPLGAMNTEAF
few	TRBV7-9	.	TRBJ1-1	ASSRSGYSWNTEAF
once	TRBV4-2	TRBD1	TRBJ2-6	ASSQMGQGAPGANVLT
.	TRBV5-5	.	TRBJ2-7	ASGDGVQY
.	TRBV7-9	TRBD1	TRBJ1-5	ASSRDRVGNQPQH
few	TRBV5-1	TRBD2	TRBJ2-1	ASSPRGEGLAGVNEQF
.	TRBV19	.	TRBJ1-1	ASSTHATEAF
.	TRBV6-5	.	TRBJ2-7	ASSYGDWPYEQY
few	TRBV29-1	.	TRBJ1-1	SARTTGNTEAF
.	TRBV20-1	.	TRBJ2-2	SARDHGSATGELF
few	TRBV11-1	TRBD1	TRBJ2-6	ASSLWRDRGSSGANVLT
.	TRBV6-5	.	TRBJ2-2	ASSSPSGTGELF
.	TRBV21-1	.	TRBJ2-3	ASLQVTDTQY
few	TRBV10-3	.	TRBJ2-1	AIGGPAFNEQF
.	TRBV9	.	TRBJ1-1	ASSAPEGKATEAF
few	TRBV7-9	.	TRBJ2-3	ASSSVGRGTDTQY
.	TRBV7-9	.	TRBJ2-7	ASSLGMDRSREQY
.	TRBV9	TRBD2	TRBJ2-1	ASSAPSGRARDNEQF
few	TRBV9	.	TRBJ2-1	ASSVEMRAVGGEEQF
few	TRBV27	.	TRBJ2-3	ASSSIQGVYTDTQY
.	TRBV6-1	TRBD1	TRBJ2-3	ASSEFLGGTGARGTQY
.	TRBV29-1	.	TRBJ2-5	SVKEGGTQETQY
.	TRBV5-1	.	TRBJ1-3	ASSATVSGNTIY
few	TRBV7-9	TRBD2	TRBJ2-1	ASSLGSGLAHNEQF
few	TRBV5-6	.	TRBJ2-1	ASRVLDGGNEQF
.	TRBV5-1	.	TRBJ2-1	ASSPMLDNEQF
few	TRBV6-1	TRBD1	TRBJ1-2	ASSATGVGYGYT
few	TRBV7-9	TRBD1	TRBJ2-1	ASSSRDRTYNEQF
few	TRBV5-1	.	TRBJ2-1	ASSSSVRDLLSYNEQF
few	TRBV20-1	.	TRBJ1-2	SARGRSLGYT
.	TRBV6-5	.	TRBJ2-7	ASSSIIGPAYEQY
few	TRBV5-1	TRBD2	TRBJ2-7	ASSLEWRTSGTMAYEQY
.	TRBV3-1	.	TRBJ2-5	ASSQDPIQTQY
.	TRBV7-9	TRBD2	TRBJ2-3	ASRPGGDTQY
few	TRBV7-9	.	TRBJ1-2	ASSLGSQGYGYT
few	TRBV25-1	.	TRBJ2-3	ASSESITDTQY
once	TRBV7-9	TRBD1	TRBJ2-1	ASSLGQGADEQF
few	TRBV12-3/TRBV12-4	.	TRBJ2-3	ASSLAGQDTQY
.	TRBV4-1	.	TRBJ2-4	ASSQDSPFLLAKNSQY
.	TRBV3-1	.	TRBJ2-2	ASSGGLAYTGELF
few	TRBV14	.	TRBJ2-5	ASSQATGNQY
.	TRBV14	.	TRBJ2-7	ASSPLGDYEQY
.	TRBV5-5	TRBD1	TRBJ1-1	ASSWADRGNTEAF
.	TRBV11-2	.	TRBJ2-1	ASSSWTEDEQF
.	TRBV29-1	.	TRBJ2-3	SVRGNSMDTQY
.	TRBV28	.	TRBJ1-3	ASSLIGAAGNTIY
few	TRBV7-9	.	TRBJ1-1	ASSFPFEVETEAF
.	TRBV3-1	TRBD2	TRBJ2-3	ASSSPSLAAGGDTQY